This T cell receptor (beta chain) was recorded in a study of T-cell reconstitution after alpha-beta-depleted transplantation in children. Study-wide results and limits: Several hundred expanded graft clones reportedly gave rise to the alpha-beta T cells present about two months after transplant. Surviving recipient T cells and thymic progenitors accounted for the high day-60 TCRbeta diversity observed in some patients. After one year, T-cell counts and TCRbeta diversity mostly came from new T cells.

Many counts were recorded for this clonotype. Antigen: not known. Construction of the TCRbeta library involved unique molecular identifiers. In TCRdb, the PCR reads were re-called with MiXCR into one record per CDR3 protein. This table holds approximately 190,000 distinct CDR3 sequences, roughly 6.3% found once. This CDR3 comprises 16 residues. Germline-derived CDR1 and CDR2 are MNHEY and SMNVEV (reference sequence). Unmatched junction bases numbered 2, after V lost 0 bases and J lost 2 bases. This chain links TRBV27 with TRBJ2-1; TRBD2 agrees at 9 bases. The receptor comes from a girl under three years old with combined immunodeficiency, due to receive a stem cell transplant. This specimen consisted of PBMCs, obtained before TCRalphabeta/CD19-depleted stem cell transplant. Here the CDR3 DNA reads TGTGCCAGCAGTTTATCGGCGGGGGGGCCCTACAATGAGCAGTTCTTC. Protein sequence: CASSLSAGGPYNEQFF.